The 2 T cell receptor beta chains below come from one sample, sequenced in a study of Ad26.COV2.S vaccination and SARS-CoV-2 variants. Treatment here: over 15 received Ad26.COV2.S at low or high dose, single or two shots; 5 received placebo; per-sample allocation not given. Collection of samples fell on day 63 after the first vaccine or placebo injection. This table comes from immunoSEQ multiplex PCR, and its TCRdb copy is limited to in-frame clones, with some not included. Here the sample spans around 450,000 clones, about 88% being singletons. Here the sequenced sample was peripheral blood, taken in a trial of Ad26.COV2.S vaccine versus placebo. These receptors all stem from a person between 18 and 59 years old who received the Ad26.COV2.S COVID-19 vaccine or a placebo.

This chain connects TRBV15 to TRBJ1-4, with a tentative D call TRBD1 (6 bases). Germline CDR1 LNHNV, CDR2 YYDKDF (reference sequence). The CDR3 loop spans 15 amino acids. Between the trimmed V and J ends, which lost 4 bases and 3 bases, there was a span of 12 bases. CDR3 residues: CATSIQGSANEKLFF. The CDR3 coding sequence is TGTGCCACCAGCATACAGGGTTCGGCTAATGAAAAACTGTTTTTT.

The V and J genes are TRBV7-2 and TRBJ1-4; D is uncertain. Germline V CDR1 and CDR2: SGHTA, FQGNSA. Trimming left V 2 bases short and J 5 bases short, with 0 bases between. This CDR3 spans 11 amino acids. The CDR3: CASSLNEKLFF. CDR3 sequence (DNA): TGTGCCAGCAGCTTAAATGAAAAACTGTTTTTT. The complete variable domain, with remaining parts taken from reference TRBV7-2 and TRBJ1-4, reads GAGVSQSPSNKVTEKGKDVELRCDPISGHTALYWYRQSLGQGLEFLIYFQGNSAPDKSGLPSDRFSAERTGGSVSTLTIQRTQQEDSAVYLCASSLNEKLFFGSGTQLSVL.